A selection of T cell receptor beta chains follows, all from one sample in a study of metastatic and nonmetastatic thyroid tumors. TCRdb re-called the PCR reads via MiXCR. The sample holds roughly 13,000 clones, approximately 32% seen once. Sequencing was done on a sample of tumor tissue. Receptors originate from a female donor with papillary thyroid cancer or a benign thyroid nodule (not recorded which). Some clones in this sample may be carry-over from other donors' samples. The CDR3 runs from the conserved cysteine through the conserved F or W. The D gene is left open where the match is weak. Clone size, where shown, is once, few, many, or a class for clones that have expanded.

cdr3_length,v_call,clone_size,j_call,d_call,cdr3_aa,cdr3_nt
17,TRBV28,few,TRBJ2-7,TRBD1,CASSFEYVGQDAYEQYF,TGTGCCAGCAGTTTCGAGTATGTGGGACAGGATGCCTACGAGCAGTACTTC
16,TRBV30,many,TRBJ2-5,NA,CAGGPTWDARQETQYF,TGTGCCGGGGGACCCACCTGGGACGCCCGCCAAGAGACCCAGTACTTC
12,TRBV30,NA,TRBJ1-1,TRBD1,CAWSAGGTWAFF,TGTGCCTGGAGTGCAGGGGGAACCTGGGCTTTCTTT
15,TRBV13,medium-sized,TRBJ1-2,NA,CASSLGTPRDYGYTF,TGTGCCAGCAGCTTAGGGACACCACGGGATTATGGCTACACCTTC
14,TRBV20-1,few,TRBJ1-5,NA,CSAREGGQNQPQHF,TGCAGTGCTAGAGAGGGGGGACAAAATCAGCCCCAGCATTTT
16,TRBV19,many,TRBJ2-1,TRBD2,CASAPTSGSSYNEQFF,TGTGCCAGTGCACCGACTAGCGGGAGCTCCTACAATGAGCAGTTCTTC
16,TRBV20-1,NA,TRBJ2-2,NA,CSARAAGKRNTGELFF,TGCAGTGCTAGGGCGGCGGGCAAACGGAACACCGGGGAGCTGTTTTTT
16,TRBV11-1,NA,TRBJ2-7,NA,CASSPVGSRSSYEQYF,TGTGCCAGCAGCCCAGTGGGATCCCGTAGCTCCTACGAGCAGTACTTC
16,TRBV2,NA,TRBJ1-4,TRBD1,CASRLQGAGVNEKLFF,TGTGCCAGCAGACTTCAGGGGGCGGGTGTTAATGAAAAACTGTTTTTT
14,TRBV19,NA,TRBJ2-2,NA,CASSRGGRAGELFF,TGTGCCAGTTCTCGAGGGGGTAGGGCCGGGGAGCTGTTTTTT
13,TRBV6-1,few,TRBJ2-1,NA,CASSDNNHNEQFF,TGTGCCAGCAGTGATAACAATCACAATGAGCAGTTCTTC
13,TRBV5-1,NA,TRBJ2-7,NA,CASSAGPELGQYF,TGCGCCAGCAGCGCCGGGCCCGAGCTAGGGCAGTACTTC
13,TRBV7-9,NA,TRBJ2-7,NA,CASSLRISYEQYF,TGTGCCAGCAGCTTACGGATATCCTACGAGCAGTACTTC
15,TRBV20-1,many,TRBJ2-3,NA,CSAGGGPTTTDTQYF,TGCAGTGCGGGAGGGGGCCCTACCACCACAGATACGCAGTATTTT
12,TRBV29-1,many,TRBJ2-5,TRBD1,CSVLTGIGTQYF,TGCAGCGTTCTGACAGGGATCGGGACCCAGTACTTC
16,TRBV18,many,TRBJ2-1,TRBD1,CASSPKTGGKDNEQFF,TGTGCCAGCTCACCAAAGACAGGGGGAAAGGACAATGAGCAGTTCTTC
14,TRBV20-1,NA,TRBJ2-7,NA,CSARSIRGAHEQYF,TGCAGTGCTAGAAGCATTCGCGGGGCCCACGAGCAGTACTTC
12,TRBV10-2,few,TRBJ2-7,NA,CASSTVAYEKYF,TGCGCCAGCAGTACGGTGGCCTACGAGAAGTACTTC
11,TRBV11-2,NA,TRBJ1-1,NA,CASSLTAGAFF,TGTGCCAGCAGCTTAACCGCGGGGGCTTTCTTT
15,TRBV30,NA,TRBJ1-6,NA,CAWSVGDTYNSPLHF,TGTGCCTGGAGTGTAGGGGACACTTATAATTCACCCCTCCACTTT
15,TRBV5-1,medium-sized,TRBJ2-7,NA,CASKKGDPKAYEQYF,TGCGCCAGCAAAAAAGGGGACCCGAAGGCCTACGAGCAGTACTTC
16,TRBV4-2,NA,TRBJ2-7,NA,CASSQVFGESSYEQYF,TGTGCCAGCAGCCAAGTGTTCGGGGAAAGCTCCTACGAGCAGTACTTC
15,TRBV5-1,many,TRBJ2-5,TRBD1,CASSLGQGAQETQYF,TGCGCCAGCAGCTTGGGACAGGGGGCGCAGGAGACCCAGTACTTC
14,TRBV7-6,NA,TRBJ2-3,NA,CASSLYSRRYTQYF,TGTGCCAGCAGCTTATATAGCAGGAGGTATACGCAGTATTTT
15,TRBV30,NA,TRBJ1-2,TRBD1,CASQAGTGGGYGYTF,TGTGCCTCCCAAGCTGGGACAGGGGGTGGCTATGGCTACACCTTC
13,TRBV7-9,NA,TRBJ1-1,NA,CTSSFDSNTEAFF,TGTACCAGCAGCTTTGACTCGAACACCGAAGCTTTCTTT
16,TRBV11-2,NA,TRBJ2-1,NA,CASSLESSSSYNEQFF,TGTGCCAGCAGCTTAGAATCTTCTAGCTCCTACAATGAGCAGTTCTTC
13,TRBV20-1,many,TRBJ2-7,NA,CSASFLGTYEQYF,TGCAGTGCTAGTTTTCTAGGAACCTACGAGCAGTACTTC